This T cell receptor beta chain was captured in a study of liver allograft versus peripheral blood T cells. Study-level information: Comparing T cell receptor repertoires in transplanted livers with those in recipients' peripheral blood was part of the design. Study-wide points: Inside liver allografts, T cell receptor repertoires reportedly diverged from the repertoires found in peripheral blood.

TCRdb recomputed calls from the reads with MiXCR, one row per CDR3 protein. The sample lists under 3,500 distinct CDR3 sequences, more than 12% occurring once. This clonotype is labeled as medium-sized. The antigen is undetermined. The receptor was isolated from a human patient who had a liver transplant. A share of the T cells may be of graft donor origin.

The CDR3 region is CAHQEREDQPQHF. The CDR3 nucleotides are TGTGCCCATCAGGAGCGAGAGGATCAGCCCCAGCATTTT. The gene calls are TRBV10-3 and TRBJ1-5; D not certain. This CDR3 has 13 amino acids. The germline V gene has CDR1 ENHRY and CDR2 SYGVKD. Trimming pared 11 bases from V and 5 bases from J, leaving 16 bases between.